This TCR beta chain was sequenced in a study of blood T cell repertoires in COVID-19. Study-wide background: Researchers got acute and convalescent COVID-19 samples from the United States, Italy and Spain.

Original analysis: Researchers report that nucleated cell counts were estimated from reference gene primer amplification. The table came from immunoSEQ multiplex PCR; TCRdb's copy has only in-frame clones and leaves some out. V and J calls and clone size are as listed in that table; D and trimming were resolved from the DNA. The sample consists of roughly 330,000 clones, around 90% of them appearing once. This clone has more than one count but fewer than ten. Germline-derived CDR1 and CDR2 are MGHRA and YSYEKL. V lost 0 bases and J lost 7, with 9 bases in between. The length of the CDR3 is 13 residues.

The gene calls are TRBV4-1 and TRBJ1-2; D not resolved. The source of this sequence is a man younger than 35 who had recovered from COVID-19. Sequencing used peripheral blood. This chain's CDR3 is CASSQDSSGGYTF. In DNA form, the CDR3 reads TGCGCCAGCAGCCAAGACAGCTCGGGTGGCTACACCTTC.